The present T cell receptor beta chain was sequenced within a study of blood T cell repertoires in COVID-19. Study details: Collection of acute and convalescent COVID-19 samples took place in the United States, Italy and Spain. PBMCs, B-cell-depleted T cells, or T cells were the source of the cDNA or gDNA that made up the material.

Per the authors' pipeline: The authors estimated nucleated cell counts from reference gene primer amplification. Here immunoSEQ multiplex PCR was the method, and the copy in TCRdb shows in-frame clones only, minus some. V, J and clone size are those of that table, while D and trimming were read from the DNA. Here the sample spans tens of thousands of clones, 80% being singletons. The CDR3 runs 14 residues. Trimming left V 5 bases short and J 0 bases short, with 7 bases between. Germline V lookup: CDR1 SEHNR, CDR2 FQNEAQ (reference sequence). This receptor was identified in a woman between 70 and 85 years old with acute or convalescent COVID-19. V and J are TRBV7-9 and TRBJ2-2; the D is unclear. The material sequenced was peripheral blood. CDR3 coding DNA: TGTGCCAGCAGCCCGAGAGCGAACACCGGGGAGCTGTTTTTT. Translated: CASSPRANTGELFF. Drawing the rest from reference TRBV7-9 and TRBJ2-2, the complete variable domain is DTGVSQNPRHKITKRGQNVTFRCDPISEHNRLYWYRQTLGQGPEFLTYFQNEAQLEKSRLLSDRFSAERPKGSFSTLEIQRTEQGDSAMYLCASSPRANTGELFFGEGSRLTVL.